The TCR beta chain under discussion was sequenced for a study of T cell changes during pregnancy in multiple sclerosis. Germline-derived CDR1 and CDR2 are MNHNS and SASEGT. V dropped 7 bases and J dropped 4; count of bases not matched to a gene: 3. This CDR3 is built from 14 residues. The repertoire was sequenced with immunoSEQ multiplex PCR; TCRdb's copy has only in-frame clones and lacks some. The data show 70,000 to 90,000 clones, around 93% seen once. Sequenced material: peripheral blood, taken in the second trimester of pregnancy. This sequence was found in a female donor in good health, enrolled as a control in a pregnancy study. This chain links TRBV6-1 with TRBJ2-3; TRBD2 aligns across 12 bases. CDR3: CASKRLAGADTQYF. In nucleotides, the CDR3 is TGTGCCAGCAAGCGACTAGCGGGGGCAGATACGCAGTATTTT.